The 25 T cell receptor beta chains in this list originate from one sample, sequenced in a study of beta chain features in type 1 diabetes. Whole-study results and caveats: In every one of the four CD4+ subsets, TCRB CDR3s were moderately but significantly shorter in Type 1 diabetes patients.

Reverse transcribing all isolated RNA meant expressed TCRB transcripts were sequenced. Sequenced by immunoSEQ multiplex PCR; TCRdb stores in-frame clones only, minus some. The sample yields about 640,000 clones, around 12% seen once. No antigens are known for them. Sequencing was performed on naive CD4+ T cells from blood. Receptor source: a man aged 25 to 40 with type 1 diabetes.

The chain carries TRBV18 and TRBJ2-5, with D tentatively TRBD2 (5 bases). V lost 6 bases to trimming and J lost 1 base, with 24 bases between them. Germline lookup yields CDR1 KGHSH and CDR2 LQKENI. The CDR3 is 18 residues long. CDR3 protein: CASSPRSGPLEVQETQYF. In DNA, the CDR3 is TGTGCCAGCTCTCCGAGGTCCGGCCCCTTGGAGGTCCAAGAGACCCAGTACTTC.

V usage is TRBV19 and J usage is TRBJ2-6; 7 bases map to TRBD1. V gave up 9 bases and J gave up 2 bases; unmatched junction bases: 7. This CDR3 has 15 amino acids. Germline CDR1 LNHDA, CDR2 SQIVND (reference sequence). The CDR3 nucleotides are TGTGCCAGCTCCCAACAGGGGACTGGGGCCAACGTCCTGACTTTC. Translated, it gives CASSQQGTGANVLTF.

This clone was counted only a few times. The rearrangement links TRBV28 to TRBJ2-7; 7 positions match TRBD1. The germline gives CDR1 MDHEN, CDR2 SYDVKM. This CDR3 has 13 residues. After removal of 4 bases from V and 3 bases from J, the junction contained 3 bases not matched to a gene. The CDR3 DNA is TGTGCCAGCAGTTCAGGGGGTGGCTACGAGCAGTACTTC. This codes for CASSSGGGYEQYF.

The chain is built from TRBV28 and TRBJ1-1, with D possibly matching TRBD1 (6 bases). The V and J ends lost 7 bases and 6 bases respectively, with 15 bases between them. The CDR3 has 13 amino acids. Looked up from germline, CDR1 is MDHEN and CDR2 is SYDVKM. The CDR3 DNA is TGTGCCAGCACTAACCATCAGGGGCCTGAAGCTTTCTTT. This codes for CASTNHQGPEAFF. The full variable domain, completed using reference TRBV28 and TRBJ1-1, is DVKVTQSSRYLVKRTGEKVFLECVQDMDHENMFWYRQDPGLGLRLIYFSYDVKMKEKGDIPEGYSVSREKKERFSLILESASTNQTSMYLCASTNHQGPEAFFGQGTRLTVV.

In this sample, this clone turned up a few times. The chain couples TRBV10-3 to TRBJ2-5; 7 nucleotides match TRBD1. The CDR3 runs to 14 residues. CDR1 is ENHRY and CDR2 is SYGVKD in the germline V gene. J gave up 1 base and V 4 bases, and 3 bases lay outside the gene matches. The chain's CDR3 is CAISVGDSQETQYF. CDR3 bases: TGTGCCATCAGTGTGGGGGACAGCCAAGAGACCCAGTACTTC.

This clone appeared a few times. Other DNA sequences of this sample code for an identical CDR3. V and J are TRBV6-5 and TRBJ2-5, with a tentative D call TRBD1 (6 bases). The CDR3 consists of 14 residues. Germline CDR1 and CDR2: MNHEY and SVGAGI. Trimming stripped 0 bases from V and 1 base from J, with 6 bases between. The CDR3 spells CASSYSGGQETQYF. Here the CDR3 DNA reads TGTGCCAGCAGTTACTCAGGGGGCCAAGAGACCCAGTACTTC.

This clone was recorded a few times. The sample holds other DNA sequences that translate to the same CDR3. The rearrangement links TRBV30 to TRBJ2-5; tentative D call: TRBD1 (6 bases). Germline V lookup: CDR1 GTSNPN, CDR2 SVGIG (reference sequence). This CDR3 spans 13 amino acids. V was cut by 0 bases and J by 4 bases, with 9 bases left in between. CDR3 sequence (DNA): TGTGCCTGGAGTGTTTTAGGGGGAGAGACCCAGTACTTC. Residues: CAWSVLGGETQYF.

This clone turned up a few times. The J gene is TRBJ1-2, the V gene TRBV4-2, with TRBD1 matching 7 bases. This CDR3 has 14 residues. After removal of 0 bases from V and 8 bases from J, the junction contained 6 bases not matched to a gene. CDR1 is LGHNA, CDR2 YNFKEQ, per germline. The CDR3 reads CASSQDRQGEGYTF. The CDR3, as DNA: TGTGCCAGCAGCCAAGACAGGCAGGGGGAAGGCTACACCTTC.

V gene TRBV25-1 combines with J gene TRBJ2-5; D is unresolved. CDR1 MGHDK and CDR2 SYGVNS come from the germline V gene. The V and J ends lost 1 base and 2 bases respectively, with 11 bases between them. The CDR3 is 15 amino acids. The CDR3 loop is CASSELGAKQETQYF. In DNA form, the CDR3 reads TGTGCCAGCAGTGAATTAGGAGCGAAACAAGAGACCCAGTACTTC.

This clone showed up just a few times. V is TRBV29-1 and J is TRBJ1-5; 9 positions agree with TRBD1. J lost 2 bases, V lost 6 bases, and 14 bases had no gene match. The V gene's germline CDR1 is SQVTM and CDR2 ANQGSEA. The CDR3 extends over 17 amino acids. CDR3 loop: CSVLSTGGEIGNQPQHF. CDR3 in DNA: TGCAGCGTCCTTTCTACAGGGGGCGAGATTGGCAATCAGCCCCAGCATTTT.

The V gene is TRBV10-3, the J gene TRBJ2-3; no definite D call. CDR1 is ENHRY and CDR2 is SYGVKD in the germline V gene. The V end was cut by 7 bases, the J end by 0 bases, with 14 bases between. This CDR3 contains 15 residues. The DNA for the CDR3 is TGTGCCATCACATCGGACGGACCTAGCACAGATACGCAGTATTTT. Protein: CAITSDGPSTDTQYF.

This chain links TRBV5-6 with TRBJ1-1, with no clear D. V lost 5 bases to trimming and J lost 0 bases, with 14 bases between them. Germline assignment: CDR1 SGHDT and CDR2 YYEEEE. There are 15 residues in the CDR3. CDR3: CASRPTDGVNTEAFF. CDR3 coding DNA: TGTGCCAGCAGACCAACCGACGGTGTGAACACTGAAGCTTTCTTT. The variable domain in full, completed from reference TRBV5-6 and TRBJ1-1, reads DAGVTQSPTHLIKTRGQQVTLRCSPKSGHDTVSWYQQALGQGPQFIFQYYEEEERQRGNFPDRFSGHQFPNYSSELNVNALLLGDSALYLCASRPTDGVNTEAFFGQGTRLTVV.

The chain is built from TRBV27 and TRBJ2-1; no clear D gene. The CDR3 length is 13 residues. CDR1 and CDR2 (germline): MNHEY, SMNVEV (reference sequence). Between the trimmed V and J ends, which lost 6 bases and 6 bases, there was a span of 12 bases. Here the CDR3 reads CASSERGTNEQFF. The CDR3 DNA follows: TGTGCCAGCAGCGAACGAGGAACCAATGAGCAGTTCTTC.

This clone was seen only a few times. This chain uses TRBV13 with TRBJ2-7; 8 nucleotides agree with TRBD1. This CDR3 contains 14 residues. Germline lookup yields CDR1 PRHDT and CDR2 FYEKMQ (reference sequence). V trimming: 4 bases; J trimming: 1 base; junction bases outside the gene matches: 3. For the CDR3, the DNA is TGTGCCAGCAGCTCCGACAGGGGTTCCTACGAGCAGTACTTC. Translation gives CASSSDRGSYEQYF.

V gene TRBV27 combines with J gene TRBJ2-2; no definite D call. CDR1 is MNHEY, CDR2 SMNVEV, per germline (reference sequence). The CDR3 is 16 amino acids. Trimming left V 1 base short and J 0 bases short, with 9 bases between. CDR3 amino acids: CASSLFPGTNTGELFF. The CDR3 region has the DNA TGTGCCAGCAGTTTATTCCCAGGCACGAACACCGGGGAGCTGTTTTTT.

In this sample, this clone turned up a few times. V is TRBV5-1 and J is TRBJ2-5; 7 bases agree with TRBD1. V shed 4 bases and J 2 bases; nucleotides not matched to a gene: 17. CDR3 length: 18 residues. Germline V gene lookup returns CDR1 SGHRS and CDR2 YFSETQ. The CDR3 spells CASSQEPRDSLIQETQYF. In DNA form, the CDR3 reads TGCGCCAGCAGCCAGGAGCCCCGGGACAGCCTCATTCAAGAGACCCAGTACTTC.

A note on this clone: Other DNA sequences from this sample encode an identical CDR3 as well. This chain connects TRBV7-2 to TRBJ2-5; D gene unclear. V lost 0 bases, J lost 2 bases, and 1 base lay in between. The germline gives CDR1 SGHTA, CDR2 FQGNSA. The length of the CDR3 is 12 residues. In nucleotides, the CDR3 is TGTGCCAGCAGCTTAGCGCAAGAGACCCAGTACTTC. Protein product: CASSLAQETQYF. The full variable domain, with the rest looked up from reference TRBV7-2 and TRBJ2-5, is GAGVSQSPSNKVTEKGKDVELRCDPISGHTALYWYRQSLGQGLEFLIYFQGNSAPDKSGLPSDRFSAERTGGSVSTLTIQRTQQEDSAVYLCASSLAQETQYFGPGTRLLVL.

The chain uses TRBV5-4 and TRBJ1-6, with 7 nucleotides matching TRBD1. Trimming cost V 0 bases and J 7 bases; bases outside gene matches: 4. CDR3 length: 15 residues. Looked up from germline, CDR1 is SGHNT and CDR2 is YYREEE (reference sequence). CDR3 DNA: TGTGCCAGCAGCTTGGGAGGGGGCGCAAATTCACCCCTCCACTTT. Its translation: CASSLGGGANSPLHF. The variable domain in full, with the rest retrieved from reference TRBV5-4 and TRBJ1-6, is ETGVTQSPTHLIKTRGQQVTLRCSSQSGHNTVSWYQQALGQGPQFIFQYYREEENGRGNFPPRFSGLQFPNYSSELNVNALELDDSALYLCASSLGGGANSPLHFGNGTRLTVT.

This clone was seen only a few times. The chain is built from TRBV5-1 and TRBJ2-3; possibly TRBD1 or TRBD2 for D (5 bases each). Per germline, CDR1 SGHRS and CDR2 YFSETQ. CDR3 size: 13 residues. With 9 bases removed from V and 3 bases from J, the gap between germline ends came to 14 bases. The CDR3 DNA sequence: TGCGCCACCAGGGAGAGGGTGACAGATACGCAGTATTTT. Translated: CATRERVTDTQYF.

This chain joins TRBV4-2 and TRBJ2-7, with TRBD2 identical over 7 bases. V lost 4 bases, J lost 2 bases, and 8 bases stayed unmatched. The germline V gene has CDR1 LGHNA and CDR2 YNFKEQ. The CDR3 is made up of 15 amino acids. As DNA, the CDR3 is TGTGCCAGCAGCCTCACTGAGGGAGGGACCTACGAGCAGTACTTC. Translating gives CASSLTEGGTYEQYF.

This clone was counted between two and nine times. The chain combines TRBV7-9 with TRBJ1-1; D remains ambiguous. The CDR3 loop spans 13 amino acids. Germline CDR1 SEHNR, CDR2 FQNEAQ (reference sequence). V was cut by 0 bases and J by 4 bases, with 6 bases left in between. In nucleotides, the CDR3 is TGTGCCAGCAGCTTAGCTACGATCACTGAAGCTTTCTTT. Amino acid sequence: CASSLATITEAFF.

The V gene is TRBV6-5, the J gene TRBJ2-7; 7 nucleotides agree with TRBD2. Trimming took 2 bases from V and 4 from J; bases not matched to a gene: 2. Germline assignment: CDR1 MNHEY and CDR2 SVGAGI. CDR3 length: 13 residues. The CDR3 loop reads CASSYGTTYEQYF. The CDR3 bases are TGTGCCAGCAGTTACGGGACTACTTACGAGCAGTACTTC.

As for this clone: The same CDR3 can be traced to other DNA sequences in this sample. This rearrangement joins TRBV7-2 to TRBJ2-5, with D unresolved. Germline CDR1 is SGHTA and CDR2 is FQGNSA. Trimming removed 5 bases from V and 2 bases from J, with 6 bases in between. This CDR3 is built from 12 residues. The CDR3 region has the DNA TGTGCCAGCAGCACTTCACAAGAGACCCAGTACTTC. Translating it yields CASSTSQETQYF.

This clone has only a few counts. The chain is built from TRBV7-2 and TRBJ2-7; the D gene is possibly TRBD2 (7 bases). This CDR3 contains 17 residues. The germline gives CDR1 SGHTA, CDR2 FQGNSA. The V gene lost 1 base and the J gene lost 5 bases, with 21 bases spanning the gap. In nucleotides, the CDR3 is TGTGCCAGCAGCTTAGGGCCCTTTGGGGGGGCGCAGGACGAGCAGTACTTC. Translated: CASSLGPFGGAQDEQYF.

The CDR3 DNA sequence: TGTGCCAGCAGTTTTGGCCCCGGTTATAGCGAGCAGTACTTC. Protein sequence: CASSFGPGYSEQYF. This chain uses TRBV28 with TRBJ2-7; D unresolved. The V and J ends lost 3 bases and 6 bases respectively, with 15 bases between them. CDR3 length: 14 amino acids. Looked up from germline, CDR1 is MDHEN and CDR2 is SYDVKM.